The rows below give T cell receptor beta chains drawn from one sample of a study of T cell changes during pregnancy in multiple sclerosis. Some clones are missing from TCRdb's copy, which holds only in-frame ones; the method was immunoSEQ multiplex PCR. This sample has roughly 30,000 clones, with around 88% found just once. The sequenced sample was CD4+ T cells from peripheral blood mononuclear cells, obtained in the first trimester of pregnancy. The receptors derive from a female donor in good health, enrolled as a control in a pregnancy study. Each CDR3 is given without its conserved first and last residue. Fields, in order: V gene, clone size, CDR3 protein. Size is omitted from some rows. Given values are once, few, many or a class for expanded clones.

v_call: TRBV5-1; clone_size: -; cdr3_aa: ASSLLQGAQTEAF
v_call: TRBV2; clone_size: -; cdr3_aa: ASSSGGGMGVATNEKLF
v_call: TRBV30; clone_size: -; cdr3_aa: ASDPGQPTDTQY
v_call: TRBV27; clone_size: once; cdr3_aa: ASSQLGQLSYEQY
v_call: TRBV5-6; clone_size: -; cdr3_aa: ASRGTGLNTGELF
v_call: TRBV10-3; clone_size: -; cdr3_aa: AISERTFTNTEAF
v_call: TRBV5-6; clone_size: -; cdr3_aa: ASSLDRAGGRRETQY
v_call: TRBV7-8; clone_size: -; cdr3_aa: ASSFAGQGNSPLH
v_call: TRBV13; clone_size: -; cdr3_aa: ASSSGQGRSNEQF
v_call: TRBV4-2; clone_size: -; cdr3_aa: ASSQVTGGIYEQY
v_call: TRBV27; clone_size: -; cdr3_aa: ASSLLLGGAQY